This TCR beta chain appears in the sequencing data of a study of CD8 T cells in ankylosing spondylitis. Study observations and caveats: The study looked at matched synovial fluid samples from ankylosing spondylitis patients. Disease-linked clones were reported to be significantly enriched there. Relatively rare in peripheral blood, disease-linked clones were also CD8+.

Preparation of TCR beta libraries was done by quantitative 5'-RACE with molecular barcodes. TCRdb used MiXCR to reprocess the 5' RACE reads, holding one entry per CDR3 protein. The top ten clones hold around 7.8% of a sample with under 55,000 distinct CDR3 sequences, about 7.8% of them seen once. CDR1 DFQATT and CDR2 SNEGSKA come from the germline V gene (reference sequence). The CDR3 is made up of 12 amino acids. This clonotype was seen repeatedly, ten times or more. Its target is unknown. The receptor was isolated from a female donor with ankylosing spondylitis or in good health (not recorded which). The chain recombines TRBV20-1 with TRBJ2-3, with D perhaps matching TRBD2 (5 bases). The material sequenced was blood, either unsorted or a sorted T cell fraction (not recorded which). CDR3 protein: CSFGVRTDTQYF. The DNA for the CDR3 is TGCAGCTTCGGGGTCCGCACAGATACGCAGTATTTT.